Following are 21 T cell receptor beta chains from one sample sequenced in a study of identical twins. TCRdb called the 5' RACE reads again in MiXCR, with one record for every CDR3 protein. Of a few hundred thousand distinct CDR3 sequences listed, 10% were seen once; the top ten hold roughly 10%. The sample consisted of memory T cells sorted from blood. The receptor set was obtained from a man aged 50 to 60 in good health.

This clonotype was seen many times. V is TRBV7-3 and J is TRBJ2-1, with 10 bases lining up with TRBD2. This CDR3 comprises 16 residues. J lost 8 bases, V lost 5 bases, and 12 bases had no gene match. CDR1 and CDR2 from the germline V gene are SGHTA and FQGTGA. The CDR3 is CASSHPASGSGDEQFF. CDR3 DNA: TGTGCCAGCAGCCACCCAGCTAGCGGGAGCGGAGATGAGCAGTTCTTC.

This clonotype occurred many times. The chain has TRBV27 and TRBJ2-3, with 13 bases that match TRBD2. The germline CDR1 and CDR2 sequences are MNHEY and SMNVEV (reference sequence). The CDR3 consists of 18 residues. V trimming: 6 bases; J trimming: 0 bases; junction bases outside the gene matches: 9. The CDR3 loop reads CASSPGLAGYSSTDTQYF. CDR3 DNA: TGTGCCAGCAGCCCGGGACTAGCGGGGTACTCTAGCACAGATACGCAGTATTTT.

This clonotype was seen a handful of times. The rearrangement joins TRBV12-3 or TRBV12-4 to TRBJ2-3, with D maybe TRBD2 (5 bases). With 3 bases removed from V and 4 bases from J, the gap between germline ends came to 11 bases. The CDR3 runs 14 residues. The CDR3 nucleotides are TGTGCCAGCAGTTTTAGTGGGAGTGCAGATACGCAGTATTTT. It codes for CASSFSGSADTQYF.

The chain carries TRBV12-3 or TRBV12-4 and TRBJ1-1; D perhaps matches TRBD1 (5 bases). The germline V and J ends were trimmed by 5 bases and 1 base, with 17 bases remaining between them. This CDR3 contains 16 residues. The CDR3 DNA sequence: TGTGCCAGCAGTAAAGGGACGGGGGAAGAGAACACTGAAGCTTTCTTT. Its protein product is CASSKGTGEENTEAFF.

In this sample, this clonotype turned up a few times. V gene TRBV20-1 combines with J gene TRBJ2-3, with D uncertain. Germline V lookup: CDR1 DFQATT, CDR2 SNEGSKA (reference sequence). The CDR3 contains 13 residues. Between the trimmed V and J ends, which lost 0 bases and 3 bases, there was a span of 7 bases. DNA of the CDR3: TGCAGTGCTAGAGATCGGTGGACAGATACGCAGTATTTT. As protein: CSARDRWTDTQYF.

The chain carries TRBV14 and TRBJ2-1; D unclear. The V and J ends lost 0 bases and 12 bases respectively, with 9 bases between them. This CDR3 contains 12 residues. From germline, CDR1 is SGHDN and CDR2 FVKESK. This chain's CDR3 is CASSQERQTQFF. Here the CDR3 DNA reads TGTGCCAGCAGCCAAGAAAGACAAACGCAGTTCTTC.

This clonotype was picked up many times. This chain connects TRBV7-9 to TRBJ2-1; possibly TRBD1 for D (5 bases). In germline, CDR1 is SEHNR, CDR2 FQNEAQ (reference sequence). V lost 2 bases and J lost 10, with 9 bases in between. This CDR3 comprises 12 residues. The CDR3 sequence is CASSLIGAEQFF. The CDR3 DNA reads TGTGCCAGCAGCTTAATTGGGGCAGAGCAGTTCTTC.

This sequence joins TRBV21-1 and TRBJ2-7; the DNA was not compared with TRBD2, the D call given in the table. TRBV21-1 is classified as a pseudogene. This CDR3 is built from 14 residues. In DNA, the CDR3 is TGTGCCAGCAGCCCCGCGGGTAGCTCCTACGAGCAGTACTTC. Protein product: CASSPAGSSYEQYF.

This clonotype was found a few times. The gene calls are TRBV18 and TRBJ1-3, with D unresolved. Germline values: CDR1 KGHSH, CDR2 LQKENI. V lost 4 bases and J 0 bases, leaving 7 bases between the germline ends. The CDR3 runs 14 residues. The CDR3 nucleotides read TGTGCCAGCTCACATGACCGCTCTGGAAACACCATATATTTT. Protein product: CASSHDRSGNTIYF.

This clonotype was detected a few times. The chain couples TRBV15 to TRBJ2-1; D uncertain. The CDR3 spans 14 residues. The germline gives CDR1 LNHNV, CDR2 YYDKDF (reference sequence). The ends were cut back, 0 bases at V and 10 bases at J, with 13 bases in the middle. CDR3 residues: CATSRDRTPEEQFF. The CDR3 DNA is TGTGCCACCAGCAGAGATAGAACCCCTGAGGAGCAGTTCTTC.

This clonotype was seen a few times. The rearrangement joins TRBV28 to TRBJ1-4; D is unresolved. This CDR3 comprises 12 residues. V was shortened by 7 bases and J by 5 bases, with 8 bases between the two germline ends. Germline CDR1 is MDHEN and CDR2 is SYDVKM. Here the CDR3 reads CASKRRNEKLFF. CDR3 nucleotide sequence: TGTGCCAGCAAAAGGCGGAATGAAAAACTGTTTTTT.

The rearrangement links TRBV29-1 to TRBJ1-4; possibly TRBD1 for D (5 bases). Per germline, CDR1 SQVTM and CDR2 ANQGSEA. V shed 4 bases and J shed 5 bases, with 14 bases lying between them. The CDR3 loop spans 14 amino acids. CDR3 coding DNA: TGCAGCGTTGCACACGGGGACGAAAATGAAAAACTGTTTTTT. This gives the protein CSVAHGDENEKLFF. The variable domain in full, completed from reference TRBV29-1 and TRBJ1-4, reads SAVISQKPSRDICQRGTSLTIQCQVDSQVTMMFWYRQQPGQSLTLIATANQGSEATYESGFVIDKFPISRPNLTFSTLTVSNMSPEDSSIYLCSVAHGDENEKLFFGSGTQLSVL.

J is TRBJ2-2 and V is TRBV5-6, with D possibly TRBD1 on 5 matching bases. Germline CDR1 SGHDT, CDR2 YYEEEE. V lost 0 bases and J lost 2, with 11 bases in between. This CDR3 spans 16 amino acids. The CDR3 coding sequence is TGTGCCAGCAGCTTGGTCGGCAGGGTCAACACCGGGGAGCTGTTTTTT. The encoded protein is CASSLVGRVNTGELFF.

The sample holds many counts of this clonotype. V usage is TRBV20-1 and J usage is TRBJ2-4, with D perhaps matching TRBD1 (6 bases). V was shortened by 6 bases and J by 6 bases, with 21 bases between the two germline ends. Germline V gives CDR1 DFQATT, CDR2 SNEGSKA (reference sequence). The length of the CDR3 is 15 residues. The CDR3 spells CSALGGAEAGNIQYF. The CDR3 DNA follows: TGCAGTGCCTTAGGGGGAGCGGAGGCGGGAAACATTCAGTACTTC.

The V gene is TRBV3-1, the J gene TRBJ2-1; weak D call: TRBD2 (5 bases). The CDR3 runs 15 residues. Germline assignment: CDR1 LGHDT and CDR2 YNNKEL (reference sequence). V lost 1 base to trimming and J lost 7 bases, with 14 bases between them. As DNA, the CDR3 is TGTGCCAGCAGCCAAGGAAGCGGCCCCCAGAATGAGCAGTTCTTC. It encodes CASSQGSGPQNEQFF.

The V gene is TRBV2, the J gene TRBJ1-1, with TRBD1 as a possible D gene (6 bases). Germline CDR1 is SNHLY and CDR2 is FYNNEI. The CDR3 covers 14 residues. The V end lost 8 bases, the J end lost 5 bases, and 18 bases lay between the germline ends. The CDR3 sequence is CASRLGRGETEAFF. The CDR3 nucleotides are TGTGCCAGCCGACTAGGCAGGGGTGAAACTGAAGCTTTCTTT. The full variable domain, completed using reference TRBV2 and TRBJ1-1, is EPEVTQTPSHQVTQMGQEVILRCVPISNHLYFYWYRQILGQKVEFLVSFYNNEISEKSEIFDDQFSVERPDGSNFTLKIRSTKLEDSAMYFCASRLGRGETEAFFGQGTRLTVV.

This clonotype was seen ten or more times. The chain links TRBV5-1 to TRBJ2-3, with 13 nucleotides matching TRBD2. The CDR3 contains 16 residues. Germline assignment: CDR1 SGHRS and CDR2 YFSETQ. V shed 5 bases, J shed 5 bases, and the junction held 8 bases outside the gene matches. CDR3 bases: TGCGCCAGCAGGGCAGAACTAGCGGGAGGGCGAGATACGCAGTATTTT. This encodes CASRAELAGGRDTQYF. The full variable domain, completed using reference TRBV5-1 and TRBJ2-3, is KAGVTQTPRYLIKTRGQQVTLSCSPISGHRSVSWYQQTPGQGLQFLFEYFSETQRNKGNFPGRFSGRQFSNSRSEMNVSTLELGDSALYLCASRAELAGGRDTQYFGPGTRLTVL.

Ten or more counts support this clonotype. The chain has TRBV7-2 and TRBJ2-7; 10 nucleotides line up with TRBD2. This CDR3 contains 15 residues. V gave up 2 bases and J gave up 7 bases; unmatched junction bases: 8. Looked up from germline, CDR1 is SGHTA and CDR2 is FQGNSA. In DNA, the CDR3 is TGTGCCAGCAGCTTAAGGACTAGCGGCCCGGGGGAGCAGTACTTC. Its protein product is CASSLRTSGPGEQYF.

Many counts were recorded for this clonotype. This chain links TRBV20-1 with TRBJ2-2; D may be TRBD1 or TRBD2 (5 bases each). The CDR3 is 13 residues long. V was pared by 6 bases and J by 6 bases, with 14 bases between. Per germline, CDR1 DFQATT and CDR2 SNEGSKA (reference sequence). The CDR3: CSARSWDAGELFF. As DNA, the CDR3 is TGCAGTGCCCGCTCGTGGGACGCCGGGGAGCTGTTTTTT.

The rearrangement uses TRBV7-2 and TRBJ2-1; TRBD1 aligns across 10 bases. Germline CDR1 is SGHTA and CDR2 is FQGNSA. V was clipped by 5 bases and J by 12 bases; unmatched bases: 4. CDR3 size: 12 residues. The CDR3 region has the DNA TGTGCCAGCAGCATCGACAGGGGGCGGCAGTTCTTC. Its protein product is CASSIDRGRQFF.

This sequence joins TRBV5-1 and TRBJ2-3, with 7 bases identical to TRBD1. Unmatched junction bases numbered 10, after V lost 5 bases and J lost 1 base. The CDR3 runs to 16 residues. The germline V gene has CDR1 SGHRS and CDR2 YFSETQ. CDR3: CASSRGTVQGTDTQYF. In DNA, the CDR3 is TGCGCCAGCAGTCGAGGGACAGTTCAGGGCACAGATACGCAGTATTTT. Combining the CDR3 with reference TRBV5-1 and TRBJ2-3 gives the whole variable domain KAGVTQTPRYLIKTRGQQVTLSCSPISGHRSVSWYQQTPGQGLQFLFEYFSETQRNKGNFPGRFSGRQFSNSRSEMNVSTLELGDSALYLCASSRGTVQGTDTQYFGPGTRLTVL.